This T cell receptor (beta chain) emerged from a study of T-cell reconstitution after alpha-beta-depleted transplantation in children. Unique molecular identifiers featured in how the TCRbeta library was prepared. TCRdb used MiXCR to reprocess the PCR reads, holding one entry per CDR3 protein. The sample comprises 360,000 or so distinct CDR3 sequences, roughly 20% of which are singletons, and 3.5% to 4% rests with the top ten. Trimming pared 7 bases from V and 6 bases from J, leaving 22 bases between. The germline V gene encodes CDR1 SQVTM and CDR2 ANQGSEA. The CDR3 spans 14 residues. This clonotype was counted many times.

This chain connects TRBV29-1 to TRBJ2-7, with TRBD1 as a possible D gene (5 bases). This receptor was identified in a human donor who donated a stem cell graft to a child with acute myeloid leukemia. The sample in question was PBMCs from the stem cell graft donor, obtained from the stem cell graft. The CDR3 loop reads CSALGMTVRSEQYF. The CDR3, as DNA: TGCAGCGCCTTGGGAATGACAGTTCGTAGCGAGCAGTACTTC.